This is a list of T cell receptor beta chains from one sample in a study of T cell repertoires in cytomegalovirus infection. MiXCR, run by TCRdb on the reads, gives a single entry per CDR3 protein. Among approximately 73,000 distinct CDR3 sequences listed, around 42% were seen once. These receptors have no known antigen. The material sequenced was CD8+ T cells from cultured PBMCs, taken from culture after CMV antigen stimulation. All receptors derive from a human donor in good health (CMV status not recorded). Some clones in this sample may be carry-over from other donors' samples. Both conserved end residues are part of each CDR3. A D gene is named only where the DNA matches it firmly. Expanded clones get a size class; other rows say once, few or many, or leave the size out.

-	16	TRBV28	TRBJ2-5	-	TGTGCCAGCAGTCCCGGTCCCTTCTCGTACCAAGAGACCCAGTACTTC	CASSPGPFSYQETQYF
-	15	TRBV27	TRBJ2-3	-	TGTGCCAGCAGTTTAGGATTGGGAGGCACAGATACGCAGTATTTT	CASSLGLGGTDTQYF
TRBD1	18	TRBV7-9	TRBJ2-2	-	TGTGCCAGCAGCTCCAGACTTCCGGGACAGGGAAACACCGGGGAGCTGTTTTTT	CASSSRLPGQGNTGELFF
TRBD1	14	TRBV5-4	TRBJ2-7	-	TGTGCCAGCAGCTGGGACAGGGGGACCTACGAGCAGTACTTC	CASSWDRGTYEQYF
-	16	TRBV27	TRBJ2-1	-	TGTGCCAGCAGTTTAGGGTCAGACCCTTCCTACAATGAGCAGTTCTTC	CASSLGSDPSYNEQFF
-	13	TRBV4-3	TRBJ1-1	-	TGCGCCAGCAGCCAGGGGTGGGGCAGGGCGGCTTTCTTT	CASSQGWGRAAFF
TRBD1	16	TRBV19	TRBJ1-5	-	TGTGCCAGTAGTATGGACAGGCCAAGGAGCAATCAGCCCCAGCATTTT	CASSMDRPRSNQPQHF
TRBD1	16	TRBV4-2	TRBJ2-1	-	TGTGCCAGCAGCCGACCACAGGGGTCCTCCTACAATGAGCAGTTCTTC	CASSRPQGSSYNEQFF
TRBD2	17	TRBV4-1	TRBJ2-5	-	TGCGCCAGCAGCCAAGAGTCGGTTCGGGGGGGCCCAAAGACCCAGTACTTC	CASSQESVRGGPKTQYF
TRBD2	16	TRBV7-6	TRBJ2-4	-	TGTGCCAGCAGCCCATTGGGACTAGCGGGGGGGAACATTCAGTACTTC	CASSPLGLAGGNIQYF
TRBD2	18	TRBV7-9	TRBJ2-2	few	TGTGCCAGCAGCCCAGGACTAGCGCGCAAGAAGGACACCGGGGAGCTGTTTTTT	CASSPGLARKKDTGELFF
-	16	TRBV7-9	TRBJ1-6	-	TGTGCCAGCAGCCCTGTGGGGTCAAATCTTAATTCACCCCTCCACTTT	CASSPVGSNLNSPLHF
-	14	TRBV7-2	TRBJ2-1	few	TGTGCCAGCAGCTTGACGCTAGCGTTCGATGAGCAGTTCTTC	CASSLTLAFDEQFF
-	16	TRBV12-3/TRBV12-4	TRBJ1-4	-	TGTGCCAGCAGTCCCCGGGCACCCGAGGAAGGAGAAAAACTGTTTTTT	CASSPRAPEEGEKLFF
TRBD1	17	TRBV6-5	TRBJ2-1	once	TGTGCCAGCAGTTACCAAACCGACAGGGTGGGTCACAATGAGCAGTTCTTC	CASSYQTDRVGHNEQFF
-	11	TRBV29-1	TRBJ1-1	-	TGCAGCGTATTGTTTGCCGCTGAAGCTTTCTTT	CSVLFAAEAFF
-	11	TRBV5-4	TRBJ1-2	few	TGTGCCAGCAGCGGGGGCCATGGCTACACCTTC	CASSGGHGYTF
-	15	TRBV7-6	TRBJ2-3	-	TGTGCCAGCAGCTTAGGGGTCACTAGCACAGATACGCAGTATTTT	CASSLGVTSTDTQYF